Described below is a single T cell receptor beta chain sequence and its context. Its binding antigen is unknown. The sample holds no much larger clone one base away, and base qualities are not on file. This specimen comes from a study of cytotoxic CD8 clonotypes in ibrutinib-treated CLL (dated by TCRdb to the early 2020s). General notes on the study: The cohort had about a dozen relapsed/refractory and around 16 treatment-naive patients; 17 to 18 were IGHV unmutated. Responses were partial in 24 patients and complete in 2; after median about 63 months follow-up, about 14 stayed in remission and about twelve progressed. Samples at response were collected after a median of approximately twelve months of treatment, with a range of about 6 to 40 months. On average, each sample had approximately 280,000 productive templates and more than 75,000 productive rearrangements. Longitudinal samples were available for about 30% of the 86 trial participants. Cryopreserved peripheral blood mononuclear cells were obtained before treatment, at response, and at either sustained remission or disease progression. Broader findings and caveats from the paper: At baseline, clonality was higher than in age-matched healthy donors and showed a strong correlation with circulating CD8+ T-cell counts. Clonality increased at ibrutinib response, stayed stable in sustained remission, and fell back toward baseline at progression. Lymph node repertoires were not examined, and the timing of sampling was not matched between patients in sustained remission and those whose disease progressed. Public clonotypes were found to be uncommon and were observed to contract or remain stable during treatment; the increase in clonality was shown to reflect expansion of private clonotypes at ibrutinib response.

The goal of deep resolution MiSeq sequencing was a depth between 1 in 1 million and 1 in 200,000 T cells, and coverage averaged 10x per clonotype. The immunoSEQ hsTCRB Kit was used to generate the TCR beta libraries. In the paper's pipeline: Data were analyzed with ImmunoSEQ Data Assistant and ImmunoSEQ Analyzer, with V, D and J genes assigned per IMGT definitions. Clonality, which ranges from 0 to 1, was calculated as one minus the normalized Shannon entropy of productive rearrangement frequencies. Public clonotype analysis was restricted to overrepresented clonotypes comprising at least 0.05% of each patient's repertoire. Repertoires from roughly 13 age-matched healthy donors in immuneACCESS were used as clonality controls. TCRdb retrieved this table from immuneACCESS and kept in-frame rearrangements only. Not all clones are present; in checked studies, unresolved V genes account for under half, and no reason is known for the remainder. V, J and clone size derive from that table, while D and trimming were established from the DNA sequence. The sample data list around 310,000 clones, and just under 80% of these were observed just once. 6.7% of the sample comes from the top ten.

For TCR beta library preparation, about 2 micrograms of genomic DNA was extracted from cryopreserved PBMCs. Longitudinal blood samples from CLL patients on ibrutinib monotherapy were analyzed using high-throughput TCR beta sequencing. Patients were enrolled in a phase 2 open-label single-center ibrutinib monotherapy trial. Trimming takes 7 bases from V and 1 base from J, and the germline ends sit 13 bases apart. The CDR3 runs 15 residues from the cysteine to the phenylalanine. This entry keeps only the CDR3 DNA: 45 bases, framed from base 1. For CDR1 and CDR2, the germline V gene lists WSHSY and SAAADI.

Recombination linked TRBV10-2 to TRBJ2-2; the D region may be TRBD1 or TRBD2, each matching 5 bases equally. The specimen comprised PBMCs, sampled before ibrutinib treatment. This TCR derives from a human donor with chronic lymphocytic leukemia. The CDR3 amino acid sequence is: CASMYEGWNTGELFF. The bases read TGCGCCAGCATGTACGAGGGGTGGAACACCGGGGAGCTGTTTTTT.